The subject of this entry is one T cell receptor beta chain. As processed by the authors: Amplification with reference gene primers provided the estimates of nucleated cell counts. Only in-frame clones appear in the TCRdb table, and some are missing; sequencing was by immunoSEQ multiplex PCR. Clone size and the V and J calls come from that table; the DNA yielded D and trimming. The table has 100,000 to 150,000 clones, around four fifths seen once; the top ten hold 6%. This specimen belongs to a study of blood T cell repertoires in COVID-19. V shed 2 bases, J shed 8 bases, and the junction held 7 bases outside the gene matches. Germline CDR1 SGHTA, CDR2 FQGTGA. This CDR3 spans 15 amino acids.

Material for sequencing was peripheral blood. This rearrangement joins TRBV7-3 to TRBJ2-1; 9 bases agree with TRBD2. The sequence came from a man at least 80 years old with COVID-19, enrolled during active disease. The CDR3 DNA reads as TGTGCCAGCAGCTTACGAGCGGGAGGTATAGATGAGCAGTTCTTC. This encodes CASSLRAGGIDEQFF.